This T cell receptor (beta chain) derives from a study of cytomegalovirus exposure and HLA in healthy donors. This CDR3 is built from 15 residues. J was trimmed by 3 bases and V by 3 bases; bases with no gene match: 7. The germline CDR1 and CDR2 sequences are SGDLS and YYNGEE. The PCR was carried out with 60 Vbeta primers and 13 Jbeta primers. Repertoires were generated with immunoSEQ multiplex PCR, while TCRdb's copy carries only in-frame clones and drops some. This table has approximately 130,000 clones, 80% appearing once. With respect to this clone: What it binds is unknown.

Broader study findings: V- and J-gene trimming of TCR beta was linked (in a later analysis) to a missense DCLRE1C variant. Available immune exposure information covered CMV serostatus only.

Those who donated were healthy bone marrow donors. The receptor was isolated from a woman in her thirties or forties in good health and CMV-seronegative. The chain links TRBV9 to TRBJ2-7; 9 positions agree with TRBD1. Material for sequencing was PBMCs. CDR3 DNA sequence: TGTGCCAGCAGCGAGGGGGGACAGGGCTTCTACGAGCAGTACTTC. Its translation: CASSEGGQGFYEQYF.